A single sample is the source of the 3 T cell receptor beta chains below, sequenced in a study of blood T cell repertoires in COVID-19. Produced via immunoSEQ multiplex PCR; TCRdb's table is partial and in-frame only. The sample consists of roughly 190,000 clones, more than 70% of them appearing once. Material: peripheral blood. These receptor sequences come from a human donor in a cohort sampled during active COVID-19.

CDR3 nucleotides: TGTGCCAGCAGTTTAGGCAGATCCGGCTACACCTTC. This gives the protein CASSLGRSGYTF. The genes are TRBV28 and TRBJ1-2; D is undetermined. V was cut by 2 bases and J by 8 bases, with 9 bases left in between. The CDR3 loop spans 12 amino acids. Germline V lookup: CDR1 MDHEN, CDR2 SYDVKM.

The chain is built from TRBV5-1 and TRBJ1-1; a weak D match, TRBD1 (5 bases). The germline CDR1 and CDR2 sequences are SGHRS and YFSETQ. The CDR3 is 14 amino acids. V shed 2 bases and J shed 5 bases, with 13 bases lying between them. The CDR3 is CASSLQEGRTEAFF. CDR3 in DNA: TGCGCCAGCAGCTTACAGGAGGGAAGGACTGAAGCTTTCTTT.

This sequence joins TRBV4-1 and TRBJ2-1; D remains unclear. The CDR3 runs to 16 residues. V was trimmed by 1 base and J by 5 bases, leaving 15 bases between them. CDR1 is MGHRA and CDR2 is YSYEKL in the germline V gene. The CDR3 bases are TGCGCCAGCAGCCAAGTTCTCCCCAGCGCCCACAATGAGCAGTTCTTC. Its translation: CASSQVLPSAHNEQFF.